This entry is about one T cell receptor beta chain. This entry comes from a study of OX40 agonist ivuxolimab in advanced cancers. Sequencing was performed with immunoSEQ multiplex PCR; in TCRdb, only in-frame clones are kept and a portion is missing. The data contain over 50,000 clones, about 92% of them seen just once; the ten biggest clones take up approximately 23%. CDR1 and CDR2 (germline): MGHRA, YSYEKL. V gave up 4 bases and J gave up 4 bases, with 16 bases separating them. The CDR3 is made up of 16 amino acids. This clonotype originated in an adult with an advanced solid tumor such as melanoma, head and neck, liver or kidney cancer. The specimen comprised CD4+ or CD8+ T cells sorted from blood, sampled in a trial of the OX40 agonist ivuxolimab. The chain carries TRBV4-1 and TRBJ2-2; no clear D. The CDR3 nucleotides read TGCGCCAGCAGCCTCAAAACGGCCCTGGGCACCGGGGAGCTGTTTTTT. Amino acid sequence: CASSLKTALGTGELFF.